A selection of T cell receptor beta chains follows, all from one sample in a study of T cell responses to AZD1222 COVID-19 vaccine. The protocol was immunoSEQ multiplex PCR, while the TCRdb copy is restricted to in-frame clones and leaves out a portion. The data contain about 170,000 clones, just under 90% of them singletons. This sample comprised peripheral blood, obtained 28 days after the second dose of the MenACWY control vaccine. These receptors were taken from an adult who received the MenACWY meningococcal vaccine as a control. The CDR3 runs from the conserved cysteine through the conserved F or W. D genes are given only for firm matches. Clone size is not always given. Where it is, it says once, few, many or a class for expanded clones.

abundance	j_gene	d_gene	v_gene	CDR3nt	CDR3aa
NA	TRBJ1-5	NA	TRBV5-1	TGCGCCAGCAGCCCCGGGAATAGCAATCAGCCCCAGCATTTT	CASSPGNSNQPQHF
NA	TRBJ2-5	TRBD1	TRBV10-3	TGTGCCATCAGTGACTTTCGTAGGACAGGGGTGGGGGAGACCCAGTACTTC	CAISDFRRTGVGETQYF
NA	TRBJ2-1	NA	TRBV6-2/TRBV6-3	TGTGCCAGCAGTTACGGGTCTTTCAATGAGCAGTTCTTC	CASSYGSFNEQFF
NA	TRBJ2-7	NA	TRBV14	TGTGCCAGCAGCCAAGATCAAGGCTACGAGCAGTACTTC	CASSQDQGYEQYF
NA	TRBJ2-1	TRBD1	TRBV27	TGTGCCAGCAGTTTAACGGGACAGGGCCCCTACAATGAGCAGTTCTTC	CASSLTGQGPYNEQFF
NA	TRBJ1-1	NA	TRBV4-2	TGTGCCAGCAGCCGGGCGACAGATCTCAACACTGAAGCTTTCTTT	CASSRATDLNTEAFF
NA	TRBJ2-7	TRBD1	TRBV10-2	TGCGCCAGCATCCCGGGACAGGGAATGTACGAGCAGTACTTC	CASIPGQGMYEQYF
NA	TRBJ1-1	TRBD1	TRBV19	TGTGCCAGTGGCTCCGGGACAGGGATTGTGAACACTGAAGCTTTCTTT	CASGSGTGIVNTEAFF
few	TRBJ2-1	NA	TRBV6-2/TRBV6-3	TGTGCCAGCACCCCCCAAGCCTACAATGAGCAGTTCTTC	CASTPQAYNEQFF
NA	TRBJ2-2	NA	TRBV4-3	TGCGCCAGCAGCCAAGAAGGTGCAGACCTGAACACCGGGGAGCTGTTTTTT	CASSQEGADLNTGELFF